One and the same sample provided the 9 T cell receptor beta chains below, sequenced in a study of cytomegalovirus exposure and HLA in healthy donors (dated by TCRdb to the late 2010s). Library method: the immunoSEQ multiplex PCR assay. A mixture of 60 forward primers for TCR Vbeta segments and 13 reverse primers for TCR Jbeta segments was used in the multiplex PCR. Here the immuneACCESS table is served through TCRdb, limited to in-frame sequences with V and J called. Missing clones are a known gap in these copies; in checked studies unresolved V genes cover under half, and the rest lacks a known reason. This sample gives 77,000 or so clones in total; around 81% of them show up just once. The biggest ten clones account for around 1.5% of the sample. The source material was PBMCs. Receptor source: a man aged 40-50 years in good health and CMV-seronegative.

The V and J genes are TRBV21-1 and TRBJ1-1. TRBV21-1 is flagged as a pseudogene. The CDR3 extends over 18 amino acids. The CDR3 spells CASSWGGRGSPFGTEAFF. DNA for the CDR3: TGTGCCAGCAGCTGGGGGGGGAGGGGATCCCCATTTGGGACTGAAGCTTTCTTT.

The chain couples TRBV5-1 to TRBJ2-1; 11 bases line up with TRBD2. V shed 5 bases, J shed 1 base, and the junction held 5 bases outside the gene matches. The CDR3 extends over 16 amino acids. The germline gives CDR1 SGHRS, CDR2 YFSETQ. The CDR3 nucleotides are TGCGCCAGCAGGCCGACTAGCGGGATTTCCTACAATGAGCAGTTCTTC. Protein product: CASRPTSGISYNEQFF.

This chain joins TRBV6-5 and TRBJ1-3; no clear D. Germline V CDR1 and CDR2: MNHEY, SVGAGI. Trimming shortened V by 0 bases and J by 8 bases, and 14 bases separated the two germline ends. The CDR3 loop spans 15 amino acids. The CDR3 is CASSYSGTFGDTIYF. The CDR3 coding sequence is TGTGCCAGCAGTTACTCAGGAACCTTCGGAGACACCATATATTTT.

The rearrangement uses TRBV11-2 and TRBJ1-2; D perhaps matches TRBD1 (5 bases). The length of the CDR3 is 11 residues. Germline CDR1 and CDR2: SGHAT and FQNNGV. With 4 bases removed from V and 8 bases from J, the gap between germline ends came to 8 bases. CDR3: CASSSYRGYTF. For the CDR3, the DNA is TGTGCCAGCAGCTCCTACAGGGGCTACACCTTC. The variable domain in full, completed from reference TRBV11-2 and TRBJ1-2, reads EAGVAQSPRYKIIEKRQSVAFWCNPISGHATLYWYQQILGQGPKLLIQFQNNGVVDDSQLPKDRFSAERLKGVDSTLKIQPAKLEDSAVYLCASSSYRGYTFGSGTRLTVV.

There are a few counts of this clone. This chain uses TRBV12-5 with TRBJ1-1; TRBD1 matches at 9 bases. CDR3 size: 13 residues. The trim removed 8 bases at V and 11 bases at J, leaving 12 bases unmatched. CDR1 and CDR2 from the germline V gene are LGHNT and FRNRAP. CDR3: CASRQDRGVGAFF. CDR3 coding DNA: TGTGCTAGTCGGCAGGACAGGGGTGTTGGTGCTTTCTTT.

The J gene is TRBJ2-3, the V gene TRBV13; 7 nucleotides line up with TRBD1. Per the germline V gene, CDR1 is PRHDT and CDR2 is FYEKMQ (reference sequence). This CDR3 is built from 12 residues. V gave up 0 bases and J gave up 10 bases; unmatched junction bases: 1. The CDR3 loop reads CASSLGRGPQYF. The CDR3 DNA sequence: TGTGCCAGCAGCTTAGGTAGGGGGCCGCAGTATTTT.

The chain recombines TRBV6-5 with TRBJ1-2; D remains unclear. Germline V lookup: CDR1 MNHEY, CDR2 SVGAGI. Trimming pared 2 bases from V and 2 bases from J, leaving 6 bases between. The CDR3 loop spans 13 amino acids. The CDR3 here is CASSYDTNYGYTF. In nucleotides, the CDR3 is TGTGCCAGCAGTTACGACACCAACTATGGCTACACCTTC.

The chain combines TRBV6-1 with TRBJ2-7; 7 bases fit TRBD2. The trim removed 7 bases at V and 4 bases at J, leaving 4 bases unmatched. The length of the CDR3 is 12 residues. From germline, CDR1 is MNHNS and CDR2 SASEGT. The CDR3 here is CASTEGGYEQYF. The DNA for the CDR3 is TGTGCCAGCACGGAGGGAGGGTACGAGCAGTACTTC.

V usage is TRBV6-1 and J usage is TRBJ1-6; maybe TRBD1 (5 bases). The V gene lost 2 bases and the J gene lost 9 bases, with 14 bases spanning the gap. This CDR3 is built from 15 residues. Germline assignment: CDR1 MNHNS and CDR2 SASEGT. In nucleotides, the CDR3 is TGTGCCAGCAGTGAACAGGGCCTGTCAGGTTCACCCCTCCACTTT. This encodes CASSEQGLSGSPLHF.